This T cell receptor beta chain was recorded in a study of T-cell memory formation after mild COVID-19. TCRdb called the 5' RACE reads again in MiXCR, with one record for every CDR3 protein. The repertoire holds tens of thousands of distinct CDR3 sequences, with approximately 15% as singletons. V lost 3 bases, J lost 2 bases, and 12 bases lay in between. The CDR3 runs to 14 residues. Germline V gives CDR1 SQVTM, CDR2 ANQGSEA. The sequenced sample consisted of PBMCs or a T cell subset sorted from them (not recorded which). This sequence was found in a man aged 18 to 30 who had mild COVID-19 (a few samples of this study predate the infection). Cell type and time point are not known. V and J are TRBV29-1 and TRBJ2-3; the D gene could be TRBD1 or TRBD2 (7 bases each). The CDR3 nucleotides read TGCAGCGTTGACCAGGGGGGGACCACAGATACGCAGTATTTT. Protein: CSVDQGGTTDTQYF.